Described below is a single T cell receptor beta chain sequence and its context. The antigen is unknown. Antigen-specific CD4+ T cells were expanded (with viral peptide pools) by the ViraFEST assay ahead of sequencing. Subsequent to 10 days of culture, CD4+ T cells were isolated. Documented for the person is a PCR-confirmed SARS-CoV-2 infection occurring between March and December 2020. Participants got two doses of BNT162b2 or mRNA-1273 vaccine. Data came from immunoSEQ multiplex PCR; TCRdb stores just in-frame clones and leaves some out. The table records about 17,000 clones, 65% to 75% of them present only once. The data were obtained in a study of vaccination effects on CD4 cells after COVID-19. The V end was cut by 3 bases, the J end by 3 bases, with 8 bases between. CDR1 is MDHEN and CDR2 is SYDVKM in the germline V gene. The CDR3 sequence is 13 residues long.

This TCR came from a human donor who had a prior SARS-CoV-2 infection. The chain has TRBV28 and TRBJ2-5; no firm D call. Source: CD4+ T cells from PBMCs cultured with SARS-CoV-2 spike peptides, taken after COVID-19 vaccination. The CDR3 DNA sequence: TGTGCCAGCAGTTTGGATCCAGAAGAGACCCAGTACTTC. It yields the protein CASSLDPEETQYF.